This entry lists 8 T cell receptor beta chains sequenced from one sample in a study of radiation and T cells in renal cell carcinoma. The data were produced by immunoSEQ multiplex PCR, yet TCRdb's version contains in-frame clones alone and is incomplete. The sample lists about 130,000 clones; about 88% were seen once. The time point was: baseline pretreatment blood. Treatment noted: 15 Gy SBRT to primary tumor, nephrectomy 4 weeks later. Sequenced here: blood, sampled from a patient whose treatment included radiotherapy and nephrectomy. The receptors originated from a woman aged 45 to 65 with renal cell carcinoma.

This rearrangement joins TRBV5-6 to TRBJ2-7; the D gene is possibly TRBD2 (5 bases). The CDR3 is made up of 11 amino acids. V lost 2 bases and J lost 5, with 5 bases in between. The germline CDR1 and CDR2 sequences are SGHDT and YYEEEE. CDR3 bases: TGTGCCAGCAGCTTCGGGGACGAGCAGTACTTC. This translates into CASSFGDEQYF. The complete variable domain, with remaining parts taken from reference TRBV5-6 and TRBJ2-7, reads DAGVTQSPTHLIKTRGQQVTLRCSPKSGHDTVSWYQQALGQGPQFIFQYYEEEERQRGNFPDRFSGHQFPNYSSELNVNALLLGDSALYLCASSFGDEQYFGPGTRLTVT.

J is TRBJ2-5 and V is TRBV20-1; D is uncertain. The germline V gene has CDR1 DFQATT and CDR2 SNEGSKA (reference sequence). The V end lost 2 bases, the J end lost 5 bases, and 3 bases lay between the germline ends. CDR3 length equals 10 residues. The CDR3 here is CSARHETQYF. The CDR3 DNA follows: TGCAGTGCTAGACACGAGACCCAGTACTTC.

This clone was observed a single time. The V and J genes are TRBV7-2 and TRBJ1-1; 7 bases map to TRBD1. Germline-derived CDR1 and CDR2 are SGHTA and FQGNSA. This CDR3 has 14 residues. Germline trimming cut 8 bases from V and 0 bases from J; bases unmatched to any gene: 6. The CDR3 loop reads CASGKQGMNTEAFF. The CDR3 nucleotides are TGTGCCAGCGGGAAACAGGGGATGAACACTGAAGCTTTCTTT.

This clone has only a few counts. The chain uses TRBV4-2 and TRBJ1-3; the D is unclear. V was shortened by 1 base and J by 5 bases, with 3 bases between the two germline ends. Germline CDR1 and CDR2: LGHNA and YNFKEQ. The length of the CDR3 is 12 residues. This chain's CDR3 is CASSQGRNTIYF. The CDR3 region has the DNA TGTGCCAGCAGCCAAGGGAGAAACACCATATATTTT.

This sequence joins TRBV7-9 and TRBJ2-3; 9 bases line up with TRBD1. The CDR3 is 16 residues long. Germline lookup yields CDR1 SEHNR and CDR2 FQNEAQ (reference sequence). The V and J ends lost 5 bases and 4 bases, in that order; junction bases with no gene match: 10. The CDR3 is CASSRRRTGDSDTQYF. In DNA form, the CDR3 reads TGTGCCAGCAGCAGAAGAAGGACAGGGGATTCAGATACGCAGTATTTT.

The CDR3 nucleotides are TGTGCCAGCAGTGACTTTGGGGGGATTGGAAACACCATATATTTT. This codes for CASSDFGGIGNTIYF. The genes are TRBV6-1 and TRBJ1-3; D is perhaps TRBD1 (5 bases). V gave up 3 bases and J gave up 3 bases, with 12 bases separating them. Germline V gene data show CDR1 as MNHNS and CDR2 as SASEGT. The CDR3 extends over 15 amino acids.

CDR3 coding DNA: TGTGCCAGCAGTACAATAGCGAATCAGCCCCAGCATTTT. The encoded protein is CASSTIANQPQHF. V and J are TRBV6-5 and TRBJ1-5; no reliable D call. The CDR3 covers 13 residues. Deletions cut 5 bases from V and 4 bases from J, with 9 bases between. Germline V gene data show CDR1 as MNHEY and CDR2 as SVGAGI.

This sequence joins TRBV2 and TRBJ2-5; 7 bases align to TRBD2. The CDR3 length is 14 residues. From germline, CDR1 is SNHLY and CDR2 FYNNEI. V trimming: 8 bases; J trimming: 2 bases; junction bases outside the gene matches: 8. Here the CDR3 reads CASWSAGVQETQYF. The CDR3 DNA sequence: TGTGCCAGCTGGAGTGCGGGGGTACAAGAGACCCAGTACTTC. The variable domain in full, with the rest retrieved from reference TRBV2 and TRBJ2-5, is EPEVTQTPSHQVTQMGQEVILRCVPISNHLYFYWYRQILGQKVEFLVSFYNNEISEKSEIFDDQFSVERPDGSNFTLKIRSTKLEDSAMYFCASWSAGVQETQYFGPGTRLLVL.